The source of this T cell receptor beta chain is a study of long-term antiretroviral therapy in people with HIV. Study-wide points: Repertoire composition at all time points was dominated by clones that had expanded before ART.

Samples were assayed with immunoSEQ v3.0 at survey level. Some clones are missing from TCRdb's copy, which holds only in-frame ones; the method was immunoSEQ multiplex PCR. There are tens of thousands of clones in the sample; approximately 92% occur only once, and around 7.1% lies in the top ten. Comments on this clone: Its target is unknown.

There are 15 residues in the CDR3. The germline CDR1 and CDR2 sequences are MNHNS and SASEGT. V lost 6 bases to trimming and J lost 5 bases, with 19 bases between them. This sample comprised unsorted PBMCs, obtained 4.4 years after starting antiretroviral therapy. This chain links TRBV6-1 with TRBJ1-2; D perhaps matches TRBD1 (5 bases). This receptor was obtained from a woman in her forties or fifties with HIV. The CDR3 protein is CASRGTGTGDYGYTF. The CDR3 coding sequence is TGTGCCAGCAGAGGTACGGGGACGGGAGATTATGGCTACACCTTC.